This entry describes one TCR beta chain. This entry belongs to a study of blood T cell repertoires in COVID-19. Study at large: Spain, Italy and the United States supplied samples that represented acute and convalescent COVID-19. Sources were T cells, B-cell-depleted T cells, or PBMCs; the material itself was cDNA or gDNA.

V lost 6 bases and J lost 6; bases outside the gene matches: 7. The CDR3 has 14 amino acids. Germline V gives CDR1 MRHNA, CDR2 SNTAGT. Original handling: Scientists estimated how many nucleated cells there were by amplifying reference gene primers. The table came from immunoSEQ multiplex PCR; TCRdb's copy has only in-frame clones and leaves some out. Clone size and the V and J calls come from that table; the DNA yielded D and trimming. The repertoire includes approximately 170,000 clones, under 95% of them detected once, and roughly 19% sits in the top ten. This sequence originates from a man between 60 and 75 years old with active or convalescent COVID-19. Sequenced input: peripheral blood. V gene TRBV6-4 combines with J gene TRBJ1-1, with 10 positions matching TRBD1. CDR3 sequence: CASSFTGQGSEAFF. The CDR3 coding sequence is TGTGCCAGCAGCTTTACGGGACAGGGGTCTGAAGCTTTCTTT.